These 18 T cell receptor beta chains came from one sample sequenced in a study of blood T cell repertoires in COVID-19 (TCRdb year 2020). The method was the immunoSEQ multiplex PCR assay. TCRdb carries this immuneACCESS record with in-frame sequences only. Its versions omit some clonotypes, under half of them owing to an unresolved V gene in the studies checked, with the rest unexplained. In this sample the table shows 200,000 or so clones, around nine tenths of which occur a single time. Roughly a sixth of the sample is in the top ten clones. Sequenced sample: peripheral blood. These receptors were collected from a man in his fifties with COVID-19, enrolled during active disease.

The genes are TRBV7-9 and TRBJ2-3; 13 bases align to TRBD2. CDR3 length: 18 amino acids. V lost 3 bases, J lost 1 base, and 7 bases stayed unmatched. CDR1 and CDR2 from the germline V gene are SEHNR and FQNEAQ (reference sequence). The CDR3 DNA is TGTGCCAGCAGCTTGGGGACTAGCGGGGAGGCAGGCACAGATACGCAGTATTTT. As protein: CASSLGTSGEAGTDTQYF.

The genes are TRBV5-4 and TRBJ2-2; 7 bases are a match to TRBD2. This CDR3 is built from 17 residues. The germline CDR1 and CDR2 sequences are SGHNT and YYREEE (reference sequence). Trimming took 0 bases from V and 3 from J; bases not matched to a gene: 8. The DNA of the CDR3 is TGTGCCAGCAGCTTGGCCCCCCTCCGGGGGGACACCGGGGAGCTGTTTTTT. Its protein is CASSLAPLRGDTGELFF.

V is TRBV7-8 and J is TRBJ2-7; D is possibly TRBD2 (7 bases). The CDR3 consists of 16 residues. Germline CDR1 SGHVS, CDR2 FQNEAQ. V dropped 5 bases and J dropped 3 bases, with 20 bases sitting between them. CDR3 loop: CASSQKGEGGLYEQYF. The CDR3 DNA reads TGTGCCAGCAGCCAAAAAGGGGAGGGGGGCCTCTACGAGCAGTACTTC.

The chain uses TRBV7-2 and TRBJ2-5; TRBD2 agrees at 9 bases. The germline gives CDR1 SGHTA, CDR2 FQGNSA. Trimming removed 0 bases from V and 5 bases from J; junction bases left unmatched: 4. This CDR3 region has 15 residues. CDR3 amino acids: CASSLAQRGEETQYF. The CDR3 nucleotides read TGTGCCAGCAGCTTAGCCCAGCGGGGGGAGGAGACCCAGTACTTC. The full variable domain, completed using reference TRBV7-2 and TRBJ2-5, is GAGVSQSPSNKVTEKGKDVELRCDPISGHTALYWYRQSLGQGLEFLIYFQGNSAPDKSGLPSDRFSAERTGGSVSTLTIQRTQQEDSAVYLCASSLAQRGEETQYFGPGTRLLVL.

The V gene is TRBV7-3, the J gene TRBJ2-2; possibly TRBD1 for D (5 bases). The CDR3 runs 16 residues. The germline CDR1 and CDR2 sequences are SGHTA and FQGTGA. V shed 1 base and J shed 4 bases, with 13 bases lying between them. The CDR3 sequence: CASSLMLIRGTGELFF. CDR3 nucleotide sequence: TGTGCCAGCAGCTTAATGTTGATTAGGGGCACCGGGGAGCTGTTTTTT. Full variable domain (remainder filled in from reference TRBV7-3 and TRBJ2-2): GAGVSQTPSNKVTEKGKYVELRCDPISGHTALYWYRQSLGQGPEFLIYFQGTGAADDSGLPNDRFFAVRPEGSVSTLKIQRTERGDSAVYLCASSLMLIRGTGELFFGEGSRLTVL.

This chain joins TRBV10-1 and TRBJ2-1; a possible D gene is TRBD1 (6 bases). CDR1 is WNHNN, CDR2 SYGVQD, per germline (reference sequence). Trimming shortened V by 10 bases and J by 5 bases, and 18 bases separated the two germline ends. The CDR3 runs to 14 residues. The CDR3 coding sequence is TGCGCCACTCCGAAACAGGGAGTCAACAATGAGCAGTTCTTC. This gives the protein CATPKQGVNNEQFF.

This rearrangement joins TRBV30 to TRBJ1-1; D is uncertain. This CDR3 has 12 residues. The V and J ends lost 3 bases and 1 base respectively, with 6 bases between them. Per the germline V gene, CDR1 is GTSNPN and CDR2 is SVGIG (reference sequence). The CDR3 spells CAWRQTNTEAFF. The CDR3 nucleotides read TGTGCCTGGAGACAGACGAACACTGAAGCTTTCTTT. Based on the CDR3 plus reference TRBV30 and TRBJ1-1, the full variable domain is SQTIHQWPATLVQPVGSPLSLECTVEGTSNPNLYWYRQAAGRGLQLLFYSVGIGQISSEVPQNLSASRPQDRQFILSSKKLLLSDSGFYLCAWRQTNTEAFFGQGTRLTVV.

V gene TRBV7-2 combines with J gene TRBJ2-7, with 7 bases aligning to TRBD1. Germline V gene sequence: CDR1 SGHTA, CDR2 FQGNSA. CDR3 size: 15 residues. Germline trimming cut 4 bases from V and 2 bases from J; bases unmatched to any gene: 8. The CDR3 DNA is TGTGCCAGCAGCTCCCCTAGGGGGCTCACCTACGAGCAGTACTTC. Encoded protein: CASSSPRGLTYEQYF. Looking up the rest from reference TRBV7-2 and TRBJ2-7 gives the full variable domain: GAGVSQSPSNKVTEKGKDVELRCDPISGHTALYWYRQSLGQGLEFLIYFQGNSAPDKSGLPSDRFSAERTGGSVSTLTIQRTQQEDSAVYLCASSSPRGLTYEQYFGPGTRLTVT.

This chain uses TRBV28 with TRBJ1-1; perhaps TRBD1 as D (5 bases). V lost 6 bases and J lost 1, with 15 bases in between. Germline CDR1 and CDR2: MDHEN and SYDVKM. The CDR3 sequence is 15 residues long. The CDR3 DNA is TGTGCCAGCAGCTTAGGGCTGGGGGGGAACACTGAAGCTTTCTTT. It codes for CASSLGLGGNTEAFF.

V and J are TRBV19 and TRBJ2-7; 8 nucleotides line up with TRBD1. Trimming removed 8 bases from V and 0 bases from J; junction bases left unmatched: 3. The CDR3 has 13 amino acids. Germline CDR1 LNHDA, CDR2 SQIVND (reference sequence). The CDR3 loop reads CASSDRVSYEQYF. For the CDR3, the DNA is TGTGCCAGTTCGGACAGGGTCTCCTACGAGCAGTACTTC.

The gene calls are TRBV4-1 and TRBJ2-7, with TRBD2 matching over 7 bases. Per the germline V gene, CDR1 is MGHRA and CDR2 is YSYEKL. The V gene end was trimmed by 1 base and the J gene end by 3 bases; junction bases not matched to a gene: 6. The CDR3 has 15 amino acids. CDR3 in amino acids: CASSQVEAGVYEQYF. The CDR3 DNA reads as TGCGCCAGCAGCCAAGTGGAGGCGGGAGTCTACGAGCAGTACTTC.

This clone came up once. The genes are TRBV21-1 and TRBJ2-5; TRBD1 is the table's D call, not checked against the DNA. TRBV21-1 is a known pseudogene. The CDR3 loop spans 16 amino acids. The CDR3 sequence is CASSYHRDRVTETQYF. In DNA, the CDR3 is TGTGCCAGCAGCTACCACCGGGACAGGGTTACAGAGACCCAGTACTTC.

This clone came up a few times. Distinct nucleotide sequences in the sample also encode this CDR3. The chain carries TRBV9 and TRBJ2-3; D is possibly TRBD2 (6 bases). The germline V gene has CDR1 SGDLS and CDR2 YYNGEE. Trimming shortened V by 0 bases and J by 0 bases, and 8 bases separated the two germline ends. The CDR3 contains 15 residues. The CDR3 nucleotides read TGTGCCAGCAGCGTAGTAGCGGCTAGCACAGATACGCAGTATTTT. Amino acids: CASSVVAASTDTQYF.

The chain joins TRBV27 to TRBJ2-7; maybe TRBD1 (6 bases). The germline V gene encodes CDR1 MNHEY and CDR2 SMNVEV (reference sequence). V was clipped by 2 bases and J by 6 bases, with 17 bases between them. There are 15 residues in the CDR3. In nucleotides, the CDR3 is TGTGCCAGCAGTTTACTTGTACAGGGTCTGGCCGAGCAGTACTTC. It yields the protein CASSLLVQGLAEQYF.

With respect to this clone: The sample holds other DNA sequences that translate to the same CDR3. The chain has TRBV4-1 and TRBJ1-1; D gene ambiguous. Trimming took off 0 bases at V and 0 bases at J, with 8 bases between the two ends. The CDR3 loop spans 15 amino acids. Germline CDR1 is MGHRA and CDR2 is YSYEKL. CDR3 sequence (DNA): TGCGCCAGCAGCCAAGATCCAGGTTTGAACACTGAAGCTTTCTTT. It encodes CASSQDPGLNTEAFF.

The chain joins TRBV19 to TRBJ2-7, with 8 bases that match TRBD2. The CDR3 is 14 amino acids. Germline CDR1 reads LNHDA; CDR2 reads SQIVND (reference sequence). V was clipped by 3 bases and J by 1 base; unmatched bases: 2. In nucleotides, the CDR3 is TGTGCCAGTAGTATCGGGGGGGTATCCTACGAGCAGTACTTC. Encoded protein: CASSIGGVSYEQYF.

The chain links TRBV12-3 or TRBV12-4 to TRBJ1-5; D remains unclear. The V end lost 6 bases, the J end lost 6 bases, and 12 bases lay between the germline ends. The CDR3 has 13 residues. Here the CDR3 DNA reads TGTGCCAGCAGAATAGGGAGAGGTCAGCCCCAGCATTTT. Translated, it gives CASRIGRGQPQHF.

A word on this clone: An end of the junction does not agree with germline; a read error may underlie this. The rearrangement links TRBV3-1 (or the pseudogene TRBV3-2) to TRBJ1-2; TRBD1 agrees at 7 bases. In germline, CDR1 is LGHDT, CDR2 YNNKEL (reference sequence). This CDR3 is built from 15 residues. In DNA, the CDR3 is TGTGCCAGCAGCCAAGGAGGGGGGACAGAGGGGTTTTCCGCCTTC. Encoded protein: CASSQGGGTEGFSAF.